The TCR beta chain described here comes from a study of cytomegalovirus exposure and HLA in healthy donors. The data were produced by immunoSEQ multiplex PCR, yet TCRdb's version contains in-frame clones alone and is incomplete. The sample lists about 130,000 clones, 80% to 90% occurring once. The CDR3 sequence is 13 residues long. From germline, CDR1 is SNHLY and CDR2 FYNNEI. The ends were cut back, 8 bases at V and 6 bases at J, with 16 bases in the middle. The clonotype comes from a woman aged 18-30 years in good health and CMV-seropositive. Sequences were obtained from PBMCs. The J gene is TRBJ1-1, the V gene TRBV2; D is perhaps TRBD1 (5 bases). CDR3 bases: TGTGCCAGCTTCGACAGAAAGGATTCTGAAGCTTTCTTT. Translating gives CASFDRKDSEAFF.